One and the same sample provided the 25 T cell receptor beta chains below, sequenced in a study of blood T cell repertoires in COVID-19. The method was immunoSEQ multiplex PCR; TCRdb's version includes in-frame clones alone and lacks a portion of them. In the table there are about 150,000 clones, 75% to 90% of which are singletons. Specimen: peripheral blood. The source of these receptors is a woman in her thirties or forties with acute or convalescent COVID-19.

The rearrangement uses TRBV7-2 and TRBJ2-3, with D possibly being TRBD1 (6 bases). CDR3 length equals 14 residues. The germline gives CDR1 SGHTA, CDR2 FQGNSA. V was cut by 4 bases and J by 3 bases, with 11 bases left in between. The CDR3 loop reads CASSSGQFTDTQYF. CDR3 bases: TGTGCCAGCAGCTCAGGACAGTTTACAGATACGCAGTATTTT.

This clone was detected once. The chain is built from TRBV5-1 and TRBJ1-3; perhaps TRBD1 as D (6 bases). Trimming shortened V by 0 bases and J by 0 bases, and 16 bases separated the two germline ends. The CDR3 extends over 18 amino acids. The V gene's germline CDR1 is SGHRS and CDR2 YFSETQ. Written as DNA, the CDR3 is TGCGCCAGCAGCTTGGTTTCAGGGGCCCAGAGCTCTGGAAACACCATATATTTT. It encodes CASSLVSGAQSSGNTIYF.

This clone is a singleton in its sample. CDR3 sequence (DNA): TGTGCCAGCAGTGACTTTCGGCGGGACAGGGGGCTTGGCTACACCTTC. Translated, it gives CASSDFRRDRGLGYTF. The rearrangement uses TRBV2 and TRBJ1-2; 12 positions agree with TRBD1. V shed 3 bases and J 7 bases; nucleotides not matched to a gene: 9. Germline values: CDR1 SNHLY, CDR2 FYNNEI. CDR3 length: 16 residues. Drawing the rest from reference TRBV2 and TRBJ1-2, the complete variable domain is EPEVTQTPSHQVTQMGQEVILRCVPISNHLYFYWYRQILGQKVEFLVSFYNNEISEKSEIFDDQFSVERPDGSNFTLKIRSTKLEDSAMYFCASSDFRRDRGLGYTFGSGTRLTVV.

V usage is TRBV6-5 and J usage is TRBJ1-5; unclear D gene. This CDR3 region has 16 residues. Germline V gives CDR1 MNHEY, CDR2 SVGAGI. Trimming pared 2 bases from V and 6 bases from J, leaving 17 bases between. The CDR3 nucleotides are TGTGCCAGCAGTTACCAAACAGAGGGCCGGGGTCAGCCCCAGCATTTT. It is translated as CASSYQTEGRGQPQHF.

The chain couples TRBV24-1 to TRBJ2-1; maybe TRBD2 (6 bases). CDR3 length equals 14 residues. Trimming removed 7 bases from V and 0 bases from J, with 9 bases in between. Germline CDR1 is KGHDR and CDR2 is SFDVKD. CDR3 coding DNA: TGTGCCACCAGGACCGGGAGCTCCTACAATGAGCAGTTCTTC. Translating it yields CATRTGSSYNEQFF.

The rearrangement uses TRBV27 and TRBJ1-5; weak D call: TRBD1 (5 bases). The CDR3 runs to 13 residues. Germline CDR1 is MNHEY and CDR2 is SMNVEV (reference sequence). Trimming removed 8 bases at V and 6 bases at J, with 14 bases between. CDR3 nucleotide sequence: TGTGCCAGCGCCACAGGTTCGAGTCAGCCCCAGCATTTT. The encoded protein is CASATGSSQPQHF.

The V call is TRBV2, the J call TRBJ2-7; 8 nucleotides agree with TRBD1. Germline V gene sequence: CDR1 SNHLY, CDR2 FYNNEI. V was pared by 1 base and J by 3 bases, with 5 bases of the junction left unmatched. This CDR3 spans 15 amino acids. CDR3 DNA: TGTGCCAGCAGTGAAGTGGGACAGGCGAACTACGAGCAGTACTTC. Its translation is CASSEVGQANYEQYF. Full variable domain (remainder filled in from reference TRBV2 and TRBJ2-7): EPEVTQTPSHQVTQMGQEVILRCVPISNHLYFYWYRQILGQKVEFLVSFYNNEISEKSEIFDDQFSVERPDGSNFTLKIRSTKLEDSAMYFCASSEVGQANYEQYFGPGTRLTVT.

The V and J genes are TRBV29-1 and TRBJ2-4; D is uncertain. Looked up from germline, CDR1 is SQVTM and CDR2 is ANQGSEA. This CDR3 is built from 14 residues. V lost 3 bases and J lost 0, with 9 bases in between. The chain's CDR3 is CSVDYGLAKNIQYF. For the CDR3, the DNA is TGCAGCGTTGACTACGGTTTAGCCAAAAACATTCAGTACTTC. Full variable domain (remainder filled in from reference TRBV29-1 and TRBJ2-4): SAVISQKPSRDICQRGTSLTIQCQVDSQVTMMFWYRQQPGQSLTLIATANQGSEATYESGFVIDKFPISRPNLTFSTLTVSNMSPEDSSIYLCSVDYGLAKNIQYFGAGTRLSVL.

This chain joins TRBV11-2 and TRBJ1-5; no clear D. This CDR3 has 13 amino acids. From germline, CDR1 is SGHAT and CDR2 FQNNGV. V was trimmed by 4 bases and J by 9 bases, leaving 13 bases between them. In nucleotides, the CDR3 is TGTGCCAGCAGCTCCACAGAAAAGAGGCCCCAGCATTTT. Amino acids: CASSSTEKRPQHF.

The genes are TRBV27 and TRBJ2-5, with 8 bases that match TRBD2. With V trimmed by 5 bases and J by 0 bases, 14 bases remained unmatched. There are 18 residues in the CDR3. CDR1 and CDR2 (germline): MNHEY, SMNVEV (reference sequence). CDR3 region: CASSIAYWSGGDQETQYF. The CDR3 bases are TGTGCCAGCAGTATTGCATACTGGTCGGGGGGGGACCAAGAGACCCAGTACTTC.

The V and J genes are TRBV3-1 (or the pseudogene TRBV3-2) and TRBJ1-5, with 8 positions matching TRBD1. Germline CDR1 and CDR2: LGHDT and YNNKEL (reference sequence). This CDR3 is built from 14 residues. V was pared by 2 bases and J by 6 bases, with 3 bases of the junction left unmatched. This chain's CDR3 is CASSQRTGRQPQHF. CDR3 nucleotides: TGTGCCAGCAGCCAACGGACAGGGCGTCAGCCCCAGCATTTT.

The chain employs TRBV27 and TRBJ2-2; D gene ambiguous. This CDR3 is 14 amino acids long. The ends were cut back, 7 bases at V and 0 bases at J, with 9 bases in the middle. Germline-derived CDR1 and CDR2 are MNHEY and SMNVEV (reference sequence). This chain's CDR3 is CASMTRTNTGELFF. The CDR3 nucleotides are TGTGCCAGCATGACACGCACGAACACCGGGGAGCTGTTTTTT.

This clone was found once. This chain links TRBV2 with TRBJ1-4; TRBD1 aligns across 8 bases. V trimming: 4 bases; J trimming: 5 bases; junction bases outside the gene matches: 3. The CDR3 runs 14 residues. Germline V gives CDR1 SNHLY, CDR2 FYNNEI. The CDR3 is CASSADRGNEKLFF. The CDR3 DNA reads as TGTGCCAGCAGTGCTGACAGGGGAAATGAAAAACTGTTTTTT.

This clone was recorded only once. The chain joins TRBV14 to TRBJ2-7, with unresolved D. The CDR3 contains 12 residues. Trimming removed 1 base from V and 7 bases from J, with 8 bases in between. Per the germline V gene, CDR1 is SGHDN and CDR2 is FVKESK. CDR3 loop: CASSQGGYEQYF. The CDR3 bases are TGTGCCAGCAGCCAAGGAGGTTATGAGCAGTACTTC.

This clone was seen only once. This CDR3 is CAATQGIDGYTF. The DNA of the CDR3 is TGTGCCGCGACACAGGGAATCGATGGCTACACCTTC. V usage is TRBV10-3 and J usage is TRBJ1-2, with a possible D match to TRBD1 (6 bases). V was trimmed by 11 bases and J by 6 bases, leaving 16 bases between them. This CDR3 comprises 12 residues. Per germline, CDR1 ENHRY and CDR2 SYGVKD.

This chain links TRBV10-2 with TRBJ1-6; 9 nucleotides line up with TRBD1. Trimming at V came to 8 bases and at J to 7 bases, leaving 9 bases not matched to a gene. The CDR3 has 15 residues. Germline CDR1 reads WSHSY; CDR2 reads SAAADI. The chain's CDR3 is CASEQGALRNSPLHF. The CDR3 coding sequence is TGCGCCAGCGAACAGGGGGCGTTAAGGAATTCACCCCTCCACTTT.

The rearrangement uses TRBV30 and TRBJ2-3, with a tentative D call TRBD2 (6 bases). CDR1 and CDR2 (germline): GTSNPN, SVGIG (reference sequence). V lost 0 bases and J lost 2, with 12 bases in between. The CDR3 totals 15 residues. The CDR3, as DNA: TGTGCCTGGAGTGTGGCGGGAACCTACACAGATACGCAGTATTTT. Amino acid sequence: CAWSVAGTYTDTQYF. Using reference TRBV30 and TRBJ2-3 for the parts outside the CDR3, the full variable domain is SQTIHQWPATLVQPVGSPLSLECTVEGTSNPNLYWYRQAAGRGLQLLFYSVGIGQISSEVPQNLSASRPQDRQFILSSKKLLLSDSGFYLCAWSVAGTYTDTQYFGPGTRLTVL.

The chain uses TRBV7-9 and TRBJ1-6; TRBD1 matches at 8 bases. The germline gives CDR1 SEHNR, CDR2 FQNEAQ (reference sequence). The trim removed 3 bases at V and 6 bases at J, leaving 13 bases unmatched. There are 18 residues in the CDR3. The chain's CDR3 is CASSLGQGAGPSNSPLHF. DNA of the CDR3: TGTGCCAGCAGCTTGGGGCAGGGGGCCGGGCCCTCTAATTCACCCCTCCACTTT.

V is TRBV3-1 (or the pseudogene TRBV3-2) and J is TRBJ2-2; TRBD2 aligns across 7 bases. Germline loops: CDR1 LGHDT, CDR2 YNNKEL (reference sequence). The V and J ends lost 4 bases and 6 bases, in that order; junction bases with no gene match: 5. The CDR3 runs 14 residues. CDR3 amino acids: CASSRAGEAGELFF. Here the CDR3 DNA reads TGTGCCAGCAGCCGGGCGGGGGAAGCCGGGGAGCTGTTTTTT.

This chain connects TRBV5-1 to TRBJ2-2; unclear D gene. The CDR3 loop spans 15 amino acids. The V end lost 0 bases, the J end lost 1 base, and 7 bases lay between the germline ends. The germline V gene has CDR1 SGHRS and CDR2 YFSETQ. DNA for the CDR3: TGCGCCAGCAGCTTGGGCACGGTGAACACCGGGGAGCTGTTTTTT. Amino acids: CASSLGTVNTGELFF.

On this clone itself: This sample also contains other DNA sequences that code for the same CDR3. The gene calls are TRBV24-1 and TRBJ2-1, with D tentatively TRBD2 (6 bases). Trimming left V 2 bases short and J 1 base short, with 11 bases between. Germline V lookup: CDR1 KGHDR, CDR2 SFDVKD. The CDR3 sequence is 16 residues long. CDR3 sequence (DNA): TGTGCCACCAGTGATTCATCCGGGAGTTCCTACAATGAGCAGTTCTTC. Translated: CATSDSSGSSYNEQFF.

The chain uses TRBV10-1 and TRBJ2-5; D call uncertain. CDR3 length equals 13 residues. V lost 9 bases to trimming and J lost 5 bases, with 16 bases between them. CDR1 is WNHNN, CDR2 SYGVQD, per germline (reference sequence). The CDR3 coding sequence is TGCGCCAGGACTGTATCGGTTTTTGAGACCCAGTACTTC. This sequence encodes CARTVSVFETQYF.

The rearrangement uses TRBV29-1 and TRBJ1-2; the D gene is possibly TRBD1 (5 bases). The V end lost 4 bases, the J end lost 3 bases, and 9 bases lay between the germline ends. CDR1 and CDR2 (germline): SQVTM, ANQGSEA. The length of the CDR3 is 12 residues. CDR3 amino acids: CSVVRDYYGYTF. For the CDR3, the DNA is TGCAGCGTTGTCAGGGATTACTATGGCTACACCTTC.

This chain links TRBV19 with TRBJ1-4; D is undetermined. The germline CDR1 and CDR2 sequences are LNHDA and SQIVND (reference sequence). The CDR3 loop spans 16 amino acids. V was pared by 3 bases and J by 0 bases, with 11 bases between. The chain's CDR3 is CASSIGLVATNEKLFF. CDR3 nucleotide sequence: TGTGCCAGTAGTATCGGACTGGTTGCAACTAATGAAAAACTGTTTTTT.

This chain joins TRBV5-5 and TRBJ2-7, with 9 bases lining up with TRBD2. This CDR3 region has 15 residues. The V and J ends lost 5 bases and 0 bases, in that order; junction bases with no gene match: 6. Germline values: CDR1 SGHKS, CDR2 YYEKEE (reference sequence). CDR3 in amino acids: CASSHLAGSSYEQYF. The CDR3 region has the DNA TGTGCCAGCAGTCACCTAGCGGGGAGCTCCTACGAGCAGTACTTC.